This T cell receptor (beta chain) was observed in a study of cytomegalovirus exposure and HLA in healthy donors. As concerns this clone: An end of the junction differs from the germline gene, which may be a read error.

Primers included in the PCR were 60 Vbeta and 13 Jbeta primers. The repertoire was sequenced with immunoSEQ multiplex PCR; TCRdb's copy has only in-frame clones and lacks some. The sample includes 130,000 or so clones, approximately 81% of them seen just once. Germline V gene lookup returns CDR1 SEHNR and CDR2 FQNEAQ (reference sequence). The CDR3 totals 17 residues. This chain links TRBV7-9 with TRBJ1-4; 7 bases align to TRBD1. The sequencing input was PBMCs. The sequence was obtained from a woman aged 35 to 49 in good health and CMV-seronegative. The CDR3 bases are TGTTCCAGCAGCTTACCTCCAGACAGGGATCCTTCTGAAAAACTGTTTTTT. Translating gives CSSSLPPDRDPSEKLFF.